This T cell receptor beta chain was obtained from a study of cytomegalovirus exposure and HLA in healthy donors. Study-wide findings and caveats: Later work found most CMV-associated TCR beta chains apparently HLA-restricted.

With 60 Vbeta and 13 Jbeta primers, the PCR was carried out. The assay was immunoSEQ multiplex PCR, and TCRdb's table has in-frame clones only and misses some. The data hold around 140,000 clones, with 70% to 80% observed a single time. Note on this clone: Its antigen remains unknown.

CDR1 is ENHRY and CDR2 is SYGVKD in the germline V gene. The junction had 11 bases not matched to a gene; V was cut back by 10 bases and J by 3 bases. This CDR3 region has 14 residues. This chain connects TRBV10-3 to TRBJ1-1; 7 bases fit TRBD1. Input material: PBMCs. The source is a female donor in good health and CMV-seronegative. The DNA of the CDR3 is TGTGCCAATAGGGCTGGAACAGGGGACACTGAAGCTTTCTTT. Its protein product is CANRAGTGDTEAFF.